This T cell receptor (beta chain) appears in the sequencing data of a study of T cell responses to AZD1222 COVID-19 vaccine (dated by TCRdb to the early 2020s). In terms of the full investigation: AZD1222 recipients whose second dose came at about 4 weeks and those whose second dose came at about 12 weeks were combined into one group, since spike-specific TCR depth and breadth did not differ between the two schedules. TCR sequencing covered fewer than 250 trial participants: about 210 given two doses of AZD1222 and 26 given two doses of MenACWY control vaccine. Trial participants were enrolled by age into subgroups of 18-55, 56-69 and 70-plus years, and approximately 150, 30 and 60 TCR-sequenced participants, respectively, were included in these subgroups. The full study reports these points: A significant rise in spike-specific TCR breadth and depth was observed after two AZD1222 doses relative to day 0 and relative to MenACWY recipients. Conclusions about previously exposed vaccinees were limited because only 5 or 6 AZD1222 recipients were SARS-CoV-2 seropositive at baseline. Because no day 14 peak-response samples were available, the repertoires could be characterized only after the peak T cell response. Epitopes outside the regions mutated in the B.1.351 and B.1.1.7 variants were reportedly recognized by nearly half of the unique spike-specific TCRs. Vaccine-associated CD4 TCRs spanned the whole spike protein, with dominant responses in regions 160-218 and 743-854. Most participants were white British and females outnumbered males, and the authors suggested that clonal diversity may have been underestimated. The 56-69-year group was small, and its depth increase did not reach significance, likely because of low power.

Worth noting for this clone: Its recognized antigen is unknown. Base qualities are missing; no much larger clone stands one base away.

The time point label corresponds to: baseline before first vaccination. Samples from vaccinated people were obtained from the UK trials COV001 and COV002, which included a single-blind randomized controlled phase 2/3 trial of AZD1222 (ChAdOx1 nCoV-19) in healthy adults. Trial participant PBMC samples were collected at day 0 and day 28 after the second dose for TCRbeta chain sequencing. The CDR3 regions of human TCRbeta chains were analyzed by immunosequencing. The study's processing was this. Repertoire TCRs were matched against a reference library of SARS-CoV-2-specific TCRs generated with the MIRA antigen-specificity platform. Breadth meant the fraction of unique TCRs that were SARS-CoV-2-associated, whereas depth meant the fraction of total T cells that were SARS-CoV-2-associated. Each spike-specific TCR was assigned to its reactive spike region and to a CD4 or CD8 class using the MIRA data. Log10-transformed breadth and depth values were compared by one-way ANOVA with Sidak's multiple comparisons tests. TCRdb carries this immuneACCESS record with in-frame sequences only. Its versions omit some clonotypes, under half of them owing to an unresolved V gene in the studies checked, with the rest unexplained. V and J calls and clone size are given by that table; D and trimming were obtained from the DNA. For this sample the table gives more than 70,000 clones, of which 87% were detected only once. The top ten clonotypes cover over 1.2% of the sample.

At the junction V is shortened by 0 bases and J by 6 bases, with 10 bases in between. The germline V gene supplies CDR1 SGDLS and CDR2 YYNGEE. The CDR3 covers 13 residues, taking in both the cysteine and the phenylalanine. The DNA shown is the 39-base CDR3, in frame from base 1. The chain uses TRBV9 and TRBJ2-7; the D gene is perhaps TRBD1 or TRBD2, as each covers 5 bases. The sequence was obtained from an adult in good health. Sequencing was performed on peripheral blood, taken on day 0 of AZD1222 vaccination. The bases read TGTGCCAGCAGCGTAGTAACTGGGGGCGAGCAGTACTTC. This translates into CASSVVTGGEQYF. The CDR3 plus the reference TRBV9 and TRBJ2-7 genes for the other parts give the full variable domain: DSGVTQTPKHLITATGQRVTLRCSPRSGDLSVYWYQQSLDQGLQFLIQYYNGEERAKGNILERFSAQQFPDLHSELNLSSLELGDSALYFCASSVVTGGEQYFGPGTRLTVT.